The sample holds one count of the clone carrying this T cell receptor (beta chain). Libraries were prepared by immunoSEQ multiplex PCR; TCRdb keeps only in-frame clonotypes and omits some of them. The sample lists about 26,000 clones, 65% to 90% occurring once. Naive, memory, effector memory and TEMRA subsets that were unstimulated underwent sequencing in three donor pairs. This entry comes from a study of siplizumab effects on memory and regulatory T cells. Sequences were obtained from memory CD4+ T cells sorted from blood. The TCR originated in a human donor in good health.

Here the CDR3 reads CASSSLRGSYEQYF. Here the CDR3 DNA reads TGTGCCAGCAGCTCCCTAAGGGGTAGTTACGAGCAGTACTTC. The chain has TRBV7-9 and TRBJ2-7; a possible D gene is TRBD1 (5 bases). The length of the CDR3 is 14 residues. Per germline, CDR1 SEHNR and CDR2 FQNEAQ (reference sequence). V lost 4 bases and J lost 4, with 14 bases in between.